Each of the 17 T cell receptor beta chains below was sequenced from the same sample in a study of blood T cell repertoires in COVID-19. Some clones are missing from TCRdb's copy, which holds only in-frame ones; the method was immunoSEQ multiplex PCR. The sample includes about 180,000 clones, approximately 87% of them seen just once. Sequenced sample: peripheral blood. The receptor source for this set is a man aged 65 to 79 with active or convalescent COVID-19.

This chain connects TRBV6-2 or TRBV6-3 to TRBJ1-5; D gene unclear. The CDR3 is made up of 13 amino acids. V was cut by 2 bases and J by 3 bases, with 5 bases left in between. The germline gives CDR1 MNHEY, CDR2 SVGEGT. The CDR3 coding sequence is TGTGCCAGCAGTTACCTCCCCAATCAGCCCCAGCATTTT. Translating gives CASSYLPNQPQHF.

A note on this clone: The sample carries other DNA sequences with the same CDR3. The V and J genes are TRBV18 and TRBJ2-5; D is unclear. V gave up 2 bases and J gave up 3 bases, with 7 bases separating them. The germline V gene encodes CDR1 KGHSH and CDR2 LQKENI. This CDR3 region has 13 residues. The CDR3 loop reads CASSPGQKETQYF. DNA of the CDR3: TGTGCCAGCTCACCAGGGCAAAAAGAGACCCAGTACTTC.

The chain recombines TRBV5-1 with TRBJ1-3; D gene ambiguous. Germline CDR1 reads SGHRS; CDR2 reads YFSETQ. The ends were cut back, 0 bases at V and 0 bases at J, with 7 bases in the middle. CDR3 size: 15 residues. CDR3: CASSLATVSGNTIYF. DNA of the CDR3: TGCGCCAGCAGCTTGGCAACAGTCTCTGGAAACACCATATATTTT. The full variable domain, rest sourced from reference TRBV5-1 and TRBJ1-3, is KAGVTQTPRYLIKTRGQQVTLSCSPISGHRSVSWYQQTPGQGLQFLFEYFSETQRNKGNFPGRFSGRQFSNSRSEMNVSTLELGDSALYLCASSLATVSGNTIYFGEGSWLTVV.

V usage is TRBV6-6 and J usage is TRBJ1-5; D is possibly TRBD1 (6 bases). V was cut by 0 bases and J by 9 bases, with 12 bases left in between. Germline V lookup: CDR1 MNHNY, CDR2 SVGAGI (reference sequence). This CDR3 is 14 amino acids long. The DNA of the CDR3 is TGTGCCAGCAGTTACTCACCAGGGGATCCGCCCCAGCATTTT. It yields the protein CASSYSPGDPPQHF.

This clone was seen a few times. The rearrangement joins TRBV4-3 to TRBJ2-7; 7 bases map to TRBD2. After removal of 1 base from V and 6 bases from J, the junction contained 3 bases not matched to a gene. CDR1 LGHNA and CDR2 YSLEER come from the germline V gene. This CDR3 comprises 13 residues. In DNA, the CDR3 is TGCGCCAGCAGCCAAGGGCGGGGGTTCGAGCAGTACTTC. It codes for CASSQGRGFEQYF.

The chain couples TRBV5-1 to TRBJ2-7; TRBD1 aligns across 7 bases. Per germline, CDR1 SGHRS and CDR2 YFSETQ. The J segment lost 5 bases and the V segment lost 0 bases, leaving 11 bases of the junction unmatched. CDR3 size: 16 residues. CDR3 nucleotide sequence: TGCGCCAGCAGCTTGGCCGACAGGGCGGCCCTCGACGAGCAGTACTTC. Its protein is CASSLADRAALDEQYF.

This chain links TRBV11-1 with TRBJ2-7; 7 positions match TRBD2. Germline trimming cut 4 bases from V and 0 bases from J; bases unmatched to any gene: 6. The germline V gene has CDR1 SGHAT and CDR2 FQDESV (reference sequence). This CDR3 region has 15 residues. The CDR3 DNA follows: TGTGCCAGCAGCTCCCAAACGGGGGGCTCCTACGAGCAGTACTTC. Protein: CASSSQTGGSYEQYF. Full variable domain (missing parts from reference TRBV11-1 and TRBJ2-7): EAEVAQSPRYKITEKSQAVAFWCDPISGHATLYWYRQILGQGPELLVQFQDESVVDDSQLPKDRFSAERLKGVDSTLKIQPAELGDSAMYLCASSSQTGGSYEQYFGPGTRLTVT.

This chain uses TRBV7-8 with TRBJ2-2, with D maybe TRBD2 (5 bases). Germline CDR1 SGHVS, CDR2 FQNEAQ. Trimming stripped 2 bases from V and 5 bases from J, with 12 bases between. The CDR3 is 15 residues long. The CDR3 DNA sequence: TGTGCCAGCAGCTTAATGCTAGCAAAGACCGGGGAGCTGTTTTTT. This encodes CASSLMLAKTGELFF.

The rearrangement links TRBV5-4 to TRBJ2-3; D call uncertain. V lost 0 bases and J 6 bases, leaving 5 bases between the germline ends. The CDR3 sequence is 12 residues long. Germline loops: CDR1 SGHNT, CDR2 YYREEE (reference sequence). The CDR3 DNA follows: TGTGCCAGCAGCTTGGAACGGGATACGCAGTATTTT. Residues: CASSLERDTQYF.

J is TRBJ2-1 and V is TRBV7-2, with D tentatively TRBD2 (5 bases). This CDR3 region has 15 residues. Trimming pared 2 bases from V and 6 bases from J, leaving 14 bases between. Germline CDR1 reads SGHTA; CDR2 reads FQGNSA. The CDR3 spells CASSLPTGMRNEQFF. The CDR3 DNA reads as TGTGCCAGCAGCTTACCGACGGGGATGCGCAATGAGCAGTTCTTC. The whole variable domain, filled in from reference TRBV7-2 and TRBJ2-1, reads GAGVSQSPSNKVTEKGKDVELRCDPISGHTALYWYRQSLGQGLEFLIYFQGNSAPDKSGLPSDRFSAERTGGSVSTLTIQRTQQEDSAVYLCASSLPTGMRNEQFFGPGTRLTVL.

This rearrangement joins TRBV5-4 to TRBJ1-2, with 8 positions matching TRBD1. This CDR3 region has 14 residues. V was pared by 3 bases and J by 8 bases, with 9 bases of the junction left unmatched. Germline V lookup: CDR1 SGHNT, CDR2 YYREEE (reference sequence). DNA of the CDR3: TGTGCCAGCAGCTCGTACAGGACAGGGAGGGGCTACACCTTC. Translated: CASSSYRTGRGYTF.

The chain uses TRBV18 and TRBJ2-7; 7 nucleotides agree with TRBD1. This CDR3 is 14 amino acids long. The germline gives CDR1 KGHSH, CDR2 LQKENI. The trim removed 3 bases at V and 0 bases at J, leaving 2 bases unmatched. This chain's CDR3 is CASSPDRTSYEQYF. The CDR3, as DNA: TGTGCCAGCTCACCGGACAGGACCTCCTACGAGCAGTACTTC.

The sample holds one count of this clone. This chain connects TRBV7-8 to TRBJ2-7, with D possibly being TRBD1 (6 bases). V lost 3 bases, J lost 7 bases, and 16 bases lay in between. The CDR3 has 14 amino acids. Germline V gene lookup returns CDR1 SGHVS and CDR2 FQNEAQ. CDR3 in amino acids: CASSFQDSRFEQYF. CDR3 sequence (DNA): TGTGCCAGCAGCTTTCAGGACAGCCGTTTTGAGCAGTACTTC. Variable domain in full (rest from reference TRBV7-8 and TRBJ2-7): GAGVSQSPRYKVAKRGQDVALRCDPISGHVSLFWYQQALGQGPEFLTYFQNEAQLDKSGLPSDRFFAERPEGSVSTLKIQRTQQEDSAVYLCASSFQDSRFEQYFGPGTRLTVT.

The chain recombines TRBV29-1 with TRBJ1-4; D is possibly TRBD1 (5 bases). Germline CDR1 SQVTM, CDR2 ANQGSEA. V was shortened by 7 bases and J by 5 bases, with 8 bases between the two germline ends. The CDR3 consists of 11 residues. In DNA form, the CDR3 reads TGCAGCGGGACACTGAATGAAAAACTGTTTTTT. This sequence encodes CSGTLNEKLFF.

V usage is TRBV2 and J usage is TRBJ1-4; D is possibly TRBD1 (5 bases). Trimming shortened V by 6 bases and J by 8 bases, and 13 bases separated the two germline ends. Germline CDR1 is SNHLY and CDR2 is FYNNEI. The CDR3 extends over 13 amino acids. The CDR3 loop reads CASRTAIREKLFF. CDR3 bases: TGTGCCAGCAGGACAGCCATCCGGGAAAAACTGTTTTTT. Drawing the rest from reference TRBV2 and TRBJ1-4, the complete variable domain is EPEVTQTPSHQVTQMGQEVILRCVPISNHLYFYWYRQILGQKVEFLVSFYNNEISEKSEIFDDQFSVERPDGSNFTLKIRSTKLEDSAMYFCASRTAIREKLFFGSGTQLSVL.

About this clone: At one end, the junction sequence differs from germline, possibly due to a read error. The genes are TRBV19 and TRBJ2-1; 9 bases map to TRBD2. The CDR3 totals 14 residues. Germline V gene data show CDR1 as LNHDA and CDR2 as SQIVND (reference sequence). The CDR3 DNA sequence: TGTGCCAGTAGTAAGACTAGCGGTTACAGTGAGCAGTTCTTC. Translation: CASSKTSGYSEQFF.

This chain joins TRBV25-1 and TRBJ2-5; possibly TRBD2 for D (5 bases). V was shortened by 1 base and J by 4 bases, with 16 bases between the two germline ends. Looked up from germline, CDR1 is MGHDK and CDR2 is SYGVNS. CDR3 length: 16 residues. CDR3 sequence reads: CASSEFEGSVLETQYF. For the CDR3, the DNA is TGTGCCAGCAGTGAATTTGAGGGATCGGTGTTAGAGACCCAGTACTTC.